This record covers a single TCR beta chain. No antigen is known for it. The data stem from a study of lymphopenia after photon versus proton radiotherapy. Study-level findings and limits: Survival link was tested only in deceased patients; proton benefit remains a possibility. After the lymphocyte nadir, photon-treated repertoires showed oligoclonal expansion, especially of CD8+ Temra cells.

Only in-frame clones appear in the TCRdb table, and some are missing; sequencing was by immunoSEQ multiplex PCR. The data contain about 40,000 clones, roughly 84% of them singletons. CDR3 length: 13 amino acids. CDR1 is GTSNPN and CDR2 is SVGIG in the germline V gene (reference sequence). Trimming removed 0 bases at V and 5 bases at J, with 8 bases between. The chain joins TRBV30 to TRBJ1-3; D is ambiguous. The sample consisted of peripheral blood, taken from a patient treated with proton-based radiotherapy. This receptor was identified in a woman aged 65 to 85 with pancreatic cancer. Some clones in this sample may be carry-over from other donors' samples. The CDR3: CAWSVDGRNTIYF. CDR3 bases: TGTGCCTGGAGTGTAGACGGTAGAAACACCATATATTTT.